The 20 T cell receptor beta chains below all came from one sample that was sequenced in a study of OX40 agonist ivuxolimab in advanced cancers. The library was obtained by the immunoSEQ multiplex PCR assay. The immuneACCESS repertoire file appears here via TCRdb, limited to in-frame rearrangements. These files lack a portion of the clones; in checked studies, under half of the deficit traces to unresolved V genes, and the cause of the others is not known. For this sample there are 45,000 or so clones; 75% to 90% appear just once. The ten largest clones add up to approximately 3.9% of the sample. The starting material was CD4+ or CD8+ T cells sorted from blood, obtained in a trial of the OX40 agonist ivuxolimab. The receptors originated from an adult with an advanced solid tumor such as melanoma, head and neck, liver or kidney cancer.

The CDR3 nucleotides read TGTGCCAGCAGCATTCAGGAGGGGAACACTGAAGCTTTCTTT. Translating it yields CASSIQEGNTEAFF. V gene TRBV7-6 combines with J gene TRBJ1-1, with D uncertain. Germline V lookup: CDR1 SGHVS, CDR2 FNYEAQ. V lost 5 bases to trimming and J lost 1 base, with 11 bases between them. The CDR3 is 14 amino acids.

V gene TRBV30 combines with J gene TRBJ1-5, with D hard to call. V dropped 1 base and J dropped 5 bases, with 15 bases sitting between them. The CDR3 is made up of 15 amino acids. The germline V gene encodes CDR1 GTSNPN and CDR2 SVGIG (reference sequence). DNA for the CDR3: TGTGCCTGGAGTGCCCAGACTGGGAAGTATCAGCCCCAGCATTTT. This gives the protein CAWSAQTGKYQPQHF.

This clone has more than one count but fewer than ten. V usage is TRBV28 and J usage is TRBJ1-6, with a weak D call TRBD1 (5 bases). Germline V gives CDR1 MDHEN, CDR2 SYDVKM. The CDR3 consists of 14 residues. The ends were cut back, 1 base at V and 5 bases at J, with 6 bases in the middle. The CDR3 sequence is CASSLLQDNSPLHF. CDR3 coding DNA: TGTGCCAGCAGTTTATTACAGGATAATTCACCCCTCCACTTT.

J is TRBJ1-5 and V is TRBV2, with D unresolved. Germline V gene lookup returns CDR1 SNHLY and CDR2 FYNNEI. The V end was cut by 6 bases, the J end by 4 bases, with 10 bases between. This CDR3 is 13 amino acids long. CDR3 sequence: CASRENSNQPQHF. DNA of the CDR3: TGTGCCAGCAGGGAAAACAGTAATCAGCCCCAGCATTTT. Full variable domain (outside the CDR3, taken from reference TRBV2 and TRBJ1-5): EPEVTQTPSHQVTQMGQEVILRCVPISNHLYFYWYRQILGQKVEFLVSFYNNEISEKSEIFDDQFSVERPDGSNFTLKIRSTKLEDSAMYFCASRENSNQPQHFGDGTRLSIL.

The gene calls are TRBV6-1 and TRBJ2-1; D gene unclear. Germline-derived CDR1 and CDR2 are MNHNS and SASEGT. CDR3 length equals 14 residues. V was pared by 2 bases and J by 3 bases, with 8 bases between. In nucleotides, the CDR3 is TGTGCCAGCAGTGAAAACCCTGGCTACAATGAGCAGTTCTTC. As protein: CASSENPGYNEQFF.

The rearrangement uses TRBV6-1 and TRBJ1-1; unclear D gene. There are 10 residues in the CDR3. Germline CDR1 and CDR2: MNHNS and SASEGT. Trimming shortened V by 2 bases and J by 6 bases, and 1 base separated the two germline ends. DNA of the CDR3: TGTGCCAGCAGTGAACCTGAAGCTTTCTTT. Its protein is CASSEPEAFF.

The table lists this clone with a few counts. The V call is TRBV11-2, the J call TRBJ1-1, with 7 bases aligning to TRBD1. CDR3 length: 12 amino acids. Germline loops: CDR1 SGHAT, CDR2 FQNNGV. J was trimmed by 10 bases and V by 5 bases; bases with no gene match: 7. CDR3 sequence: CASSQGEGAAFF. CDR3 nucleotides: TGTGCCAGCAGCCAGGGGGAGGGGGCAGCTTTCTTT.

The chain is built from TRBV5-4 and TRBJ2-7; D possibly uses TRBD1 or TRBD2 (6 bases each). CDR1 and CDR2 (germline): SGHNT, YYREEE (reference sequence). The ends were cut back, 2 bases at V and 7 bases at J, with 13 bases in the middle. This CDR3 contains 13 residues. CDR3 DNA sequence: TGTGCCAGCAGCTTTAGGGGGGCCGGGGAGCAGTACTTC. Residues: CASSFRGAGEQYF.

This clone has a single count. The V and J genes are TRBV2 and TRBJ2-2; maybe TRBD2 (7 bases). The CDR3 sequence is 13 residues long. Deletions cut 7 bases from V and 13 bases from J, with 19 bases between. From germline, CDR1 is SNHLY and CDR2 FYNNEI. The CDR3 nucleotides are TGTGCCAGCAAGTACGGGGGGCATCAGGGGCTGTTTTTT. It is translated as CASKYGGHQGLFF.

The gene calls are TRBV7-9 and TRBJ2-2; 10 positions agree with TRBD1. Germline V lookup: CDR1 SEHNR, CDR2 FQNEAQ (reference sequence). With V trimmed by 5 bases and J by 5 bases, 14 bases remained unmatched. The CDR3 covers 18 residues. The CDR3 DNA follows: TGTGCCAGCAGCGGCCGGGACAGGGGTTTAGGCAGGACCGGGGAGCTGTTTTTT. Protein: CASSGRDRGLGRTGELFF.

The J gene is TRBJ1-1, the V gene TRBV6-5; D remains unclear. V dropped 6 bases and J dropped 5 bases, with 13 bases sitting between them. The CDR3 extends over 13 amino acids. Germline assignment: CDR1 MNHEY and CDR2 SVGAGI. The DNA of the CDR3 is TGTGCCAGCAGACACGGAGGCGCAACTGAAGCTTTCTTT. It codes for CASRHGGATEAFF.

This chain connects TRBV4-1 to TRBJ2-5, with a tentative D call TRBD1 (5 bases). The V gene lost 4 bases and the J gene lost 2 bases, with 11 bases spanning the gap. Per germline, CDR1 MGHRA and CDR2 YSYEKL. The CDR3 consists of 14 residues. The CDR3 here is CASSRRQPQETQYF. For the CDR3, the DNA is TGCGCCAGCAGCCGGAGACAGCCGCAAGAGACCCAGTACTTC.

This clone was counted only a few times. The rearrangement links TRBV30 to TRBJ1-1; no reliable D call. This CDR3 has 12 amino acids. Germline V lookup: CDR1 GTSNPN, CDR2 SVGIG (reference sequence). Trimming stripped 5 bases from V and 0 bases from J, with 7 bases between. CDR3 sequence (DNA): TGTGCCTGGTCCCCCATGAACACTGAAGCTTTCTTT. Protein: CAWSPMNTEAFF.

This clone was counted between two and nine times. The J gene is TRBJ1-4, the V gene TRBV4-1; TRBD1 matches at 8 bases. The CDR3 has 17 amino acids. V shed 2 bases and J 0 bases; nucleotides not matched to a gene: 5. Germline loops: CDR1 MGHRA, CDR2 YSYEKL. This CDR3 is CASSQYDRGPTNEKLFF. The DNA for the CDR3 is TGCGCCAGCAGCCAATACGACAGGGGCCCAACTAATGAAAAACTGTTTTTT.

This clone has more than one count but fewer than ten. The CDR3 spells CASRGTSGYTGELFF. CDR3 DNA sequence: TGTGCCAGCAGGGGGACTAGCGGATACACCGGGGAGCTGTTTTTT. The rearrangement links TRBV7-2 to TRBJ2-2; the match to TRBD2 covers 11 bases. Germline values: CDR1 SGHTA, CDR2 FQGNSA. This CDR3 has 15 amino acids. Losses at the gene ends were 6 bases for V and 3 bases for J; bases not matched to a gene: 3.

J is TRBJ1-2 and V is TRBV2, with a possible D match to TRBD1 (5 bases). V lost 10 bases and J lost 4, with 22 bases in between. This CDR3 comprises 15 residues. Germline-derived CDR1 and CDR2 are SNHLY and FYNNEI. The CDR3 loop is CATVGTGGRAYGYTF. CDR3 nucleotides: TGTGCCACCGTCGGGACGGGGGGTCGCGCCTATGGCTACACCTTC.

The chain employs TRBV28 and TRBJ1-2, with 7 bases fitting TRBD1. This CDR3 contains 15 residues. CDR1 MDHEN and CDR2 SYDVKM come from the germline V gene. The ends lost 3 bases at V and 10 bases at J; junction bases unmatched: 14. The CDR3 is CASSFQTGVGEYYTF. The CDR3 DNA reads TGTGCCAGCAGTTTCCAAACAGGGGTCGGGGAGTACTACACCTTC.

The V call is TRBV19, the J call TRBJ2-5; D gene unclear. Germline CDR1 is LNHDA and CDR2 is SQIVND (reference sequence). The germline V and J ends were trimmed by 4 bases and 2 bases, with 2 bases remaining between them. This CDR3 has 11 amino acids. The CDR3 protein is CASSTQETQYF. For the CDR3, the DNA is TGTGCCAGTAGTACTCAAGAGACCCAGTACTTC.

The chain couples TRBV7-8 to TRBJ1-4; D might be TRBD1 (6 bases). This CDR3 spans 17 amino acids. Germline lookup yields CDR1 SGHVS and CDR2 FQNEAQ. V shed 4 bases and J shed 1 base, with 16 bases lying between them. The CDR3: CASSSNLPGQTNEKLFF. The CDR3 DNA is TGTGCCAGCAGCTCCAACCTCCCGGGACAAACTAATGAAAAACTGTTTTTT. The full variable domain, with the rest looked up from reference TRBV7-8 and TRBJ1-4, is GAGVSQSPRYKVAKRGQDVALRCDPISGHVSLFWYQQALGQGPEFLTYFQNEAQLDKSGLPSDRFFAERPEGSVSTLKIQRTQQEDSAVYLCASSSNLPGQTNEKLFFGSGTQLSVL.

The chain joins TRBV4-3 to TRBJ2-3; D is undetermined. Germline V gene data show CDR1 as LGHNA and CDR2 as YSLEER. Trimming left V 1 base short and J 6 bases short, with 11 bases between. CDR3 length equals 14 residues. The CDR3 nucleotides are TGCGCCAGCAGCCAAGCCACCTTGGACGATACGCAGTATTTT. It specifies CASSQATLDDTQYF.